This is a list of T cell receptor beta chains from one sample in a study of blood T cells in healthy people across ages. Each CDR3 protein is one row after TCRdb ran MiXCR on the 5' RACE reads. This table holds 1.5 million to 2 million distinct CDR3 sequences, about 50% found once. Sequencing input: blood. Receptors originate from a woman in her forties in good health. CDR3s include the opening cysteine and the closing phenylalanine or tryptophan. D genes are given only for firm matches. Size values are once, few and many counts, or a class for expanded clones, and some rows have none.

TRBJ2-3 TRBV6-5 NA NA TGTGCCAGCGGAGGGGGGTGGACAGATACGCAGTATTTT CASGGGWTDTQYF
TRBJ2-1 TRBV3-1 NA few TGTGCCAGCAGCCAAAGGTGGGAGCAGTTCTTC CASSQRWEQFF
TRBJ1-2 TRBV6-5 NA few TGTGCCAGCAGTTCTACCCCGACAGGAGTAAGCTATGGCTACACCTTC CASSSTPTGVSYGYTF
TRBJ1-2 TRBV7-2 NA few TGTGCCAGCAGCTTAGAAGTGGGCGGCGGACATGGCTACACCTTC CASSLEVGGGHGYTF
TRBJ2-7 TRBV29-1 NA NA TGCAGCGTTGAAGATCTGGGCTCCTACGAGCAGTACTTC CSVEDLGSYEQYF
TRBJ1-2 TRBV4-3 NA few TGCGCCAGCAGCCAAGACGTCAGAACCTATGGCTACACCTTC CASSQDVRTYGYTF
TRBJ2-1 TRBV7-2 TRBD1 NA TGTGCCAGCAGCAGGGACAGACTCAATGAGCAGTTCTTC CASSRDRLNEQFF
TRBJ2-1 TRBV5-6 TRBD2 NA TGTGCCAGCAGCTTATGGGGAGCGGGGGGCTATGAGCAGTTCTTC CASSLWGAGGYEQFF
TRBJ2-3 TRBV6-2/TRBV6-3 NA few TGTGCCAGCAGTCCGGCGGGACAGTCCACAGATACGCAGTATTTT CASSPAGQSTDTQYF
TRBJ1-1 TRBV12-3/TRBV12-4 NA NA TGTGCCAGCGATCAGAAACCTAACACTGAAGCTTTCTTT CASDQKPNTEAFF
TRBJ2-1 TRBV12-3/TRBV12-4 TRBD2 NA TGTGCCAGCAGTTCGACTAGCGGGGGTATGTACAATGAGCAGTTCTTC CASSSTSGGMYNEQFF
TRBJ2-1 TRBV6-1 NA NA TGTGCCAGCAGTGAGAACAGGAGGATTGAGCAGTTCTTC CASSENRRIEQFF
TRBJ1-2 TRBV20-1 NA NA TGCAGTGCTAGAATAGGGGCGGGTACTTATGGCTACACCTTC CSARIGAGTYGYTF
TRBJ1-5 TRBV4-2 NA NA TGTGCCAGCAGCCAAGGTCTCGGGCAGTCGCAGCCCCAGCATTTT CASSQGLGQSQPQHF
TRBJ2-7 TRBV7-2 TRBD2 NA TGTGCCAGCAGCCGGCTAAGGGGGAGCGGGGGGGCAGGGGAGCAGTACTTC CASSRLRGSGGAGEQYF
TRBJ2-5 TRBV4-2 TRBD2 NA TGTGCCAGCAGCTCATATAGCGGGGGGGAGACCCAGTACTTC CASSSYSGGETQYF
TRBJ2-1 TRBV20-1 TRBD2 NA TGCAGTGCTAGGGGACTAGGGGACGATGAGCAGTTCTTC CSARGLGDDEQFF
TRBJ2-7 TRBV15 TRBD1 NA TGTACCACCAGCAGTAGTAACAGGGGGCCTTCCTACGAGCAGTACTTC CTTSSSNRGPSYEQYF
TRBJ2-1 TRBV6-2/TRBV6-3 TRBD2 few TGTGCCAGCAATTACTATAGCGGGGGGAGAAATGAGCAGTTCTTC CASNYYSGGRNEQFF
TRBJ2-5 TRBV6-2/TRBV6-3 TRBD1 once TGTGCCGCCAGCGATGACGAGGGGGCTCGCCAAGAGACCCAGTACTTC CAASDDEGARQETQYF
TRBJ2-2 TRBV29-1 TRBD1 NA TGCAGCGCCAACGGACAGGGCAAGGACACCGGGGAGCTGTTTTTT CSANGQGKDTGELFF
TRBJ1-5 TRBV18 NA NA TGTGCCAGCTCACCTCGAAACAGCGACAATCAGCCCCAGCATTTT CASSPRNSDNQPQHF
TRBJ2-7 TRBV12-3/TRBV12-4 NA few TGTGCCAGCAGTTTTAACAGGGCGTCCTACGAGCAGTACTTC CASSFNRASYEQYF
TRBJ2-3 TRBV6-5 TRBD2 NA TGTGCCAGCAGTTACTCGAAGGCGGGGGGGCAAATCGAAACTAGCACAGATACGCGGTATTTT CASSYSKAGGQIETSTDTRYF
TRBJ1-6 TRBV27 NA NA TGTGCCAGCAGCCTCCTCGTGATAGAATCACCCCTCCACTTT CASSLLVIESPLHF
TRBJ2-5 TRBV5-1 NA NA TGCGCCAGCAGTTCCTTAGGGGGAAGTAGGTTCCAAGAGACCCAGTACTTC CASSSLGGSRFQETQYF
TRBJ2-1 TRBV13 NA NA TGTGCCAGCAGCACTAGTATTGAGCAGTTCTTC CASSTSIEQFF
TRBJ2-1 TRBV4-3 TRBD2 NA TGCGCCAGCAGCCGCAGCGGGGGGCCCCTCAATGAGCAGTTCTTC CASSRSGGPLNEQFF
TRBJ1-2 TRBV7-2 TRBD1 NA TGTGCCAGCAGCCAGGGGACAGGGAAGTACACCTTC CASSQGTGKYTF
TRBJ2-7 TRBV3-1 TRBD2 NA TGTGCCAGCAGCCATGGGGGACTAGCGGGCGAGCAGTACTTC CASSHGGLAGEQYF
TRBJ2-2 TRBV29-1 NA NA TGCAGCGTTGAAGGACTAGGACAAAACACCGGGGAGCTGTTTTTT CSVEGLGQNTGELFF
TRBJ2-1 TRBV6-2/TRBV6-3 NA few TGTGCCAGCAGTTCCCGGACGGGATACTACAATGAGCAGTTCTTC CASSSRTGYYNEQFF
TRBJ2-5 TRBV20-1 NA few TGCAGTGCTAGAGACGACCGCGGGACAGCCCAAGAGACCCAGTACTTC CSARDDRGTAQETQYF
TRBJ2-1 TRBV27 TRBD2 NA TGTGCCAGCAGTTCAAGCGGGGGGGAGGGCAATGAGCAGTTCTTC CASSSSGGEGNEQFF
TRBJ2-5 TRBV7-6 NA NA TGTGCCAGCAGCGTATGGTGGGACCAAGAGACCCAGTACTTC CASSVWWDQETQYF
TRBJ2-7 TRBV29-1 NA NA TGCAGCGTTGCAGGCAATCCAGGAGTATACGAGCAGTACTTC CSVAGNPGVYEQYF
TRBJ1-2 TRBV5-1 TRBD1 NA TGCGCCAGCAGAAACACCGGGACAGGCCATGGCTACACCTTC CASRNTGTGHGYTF
TRBJ2-5 TRBV20-1 TRBD2 NA TGCAGTGCTAGAGATCGGCGGGGGGGCCGTGAGACCCAGTACTTC CSARDRRGGRETQYF
TRBJ2-3 TRBV27 NA NA TGTGCCGGCAATAATTGGGGAGATACGCAGTATTTT CAGNNWGDTQYF
TRBJ1-2 TRBV7-9 NA NA TGTGCCAGCAGCTCCCCTTCGACAGGAACCTATAGCTACACCTTC CASSSPSTGTYSYTF
TRBJ1-2 TRBV12-3/TRBV12-4 TRBD1 NA TGTGCCAGCAGCCTGGGACAGGGAAGGAGTGGCTACACCTTC CASSLGQGRSGYTF
TRBJ2-1 TRBV28 NA NA TGTGCCAGCAGCCCCCTGAGGGGGGGAGGCTACAATGAGCAGTTCTTC CASSPLRGGGYNEQFF
TRBJ2-3 TRBV3-1 TRBD2 few TGTGCCAGCAGCCAAACTAGCGCTTTAGGCACAGATACGCAGTATTTT CASSQTSALGTDTQYF
TRBJ2-6 TRBV20-1 NA NA TGCAGTGCTAGAGTGGGCGGGGCCAACGTCCTGACTTTC CSARVGGANVLTF
TRBJ2-1 TRBV9 NA NA TGTGCCAGCAGCCCCGACGGCTCCTACAATGAGCAGTTCTTC CASSPDGSYNEQFF
TRBJ2-7 TRBV12-3/TRBV12-4 NA NA TGTGCCAGCAGTTTAGGGGGAATTGCCTACGAGCAGTACTTC CASSLGGIAYEQYF
TRBJ2-5 TRBV7-2 NA NA TGTGCCAGCAGCCTCGGGGCGAGGTCCCAAGAGACCCAGTACTTC CASSLGARSQETQYF
TRBJ1-6 TRBV25-1 NA few TGTGCCAGCAGCCCGACATTTAATTCACCCCTCCACTTT CASSPTFNSPLHF
TRBJ2-7 TRBV20-1 TRBD1 NA TGCAGTGCTAGTCCGCCGGGACAGGGAAGTCGCGAGCAGTACTTC CSASPPGQGSREQYF
TRBJ2-1 TRBV20-1 TRBD2 NA TGCAGTGCTAGAGTTCCTAGCGGGGTGGAGCAGTTCTTC CSARVPSGVEQFF
TRBJ2-5 TRBV7-2 TRBD2 few TGTGCCAGCAGCTTTAGCGGGGATTCCCAAGAGACCCAGTACTTC CASSFSGDSQETQYF
TRBJ1-1 TRBV10-3 NA NA TGTGCCATCAGTGAGGGACAGAGGAACACTGAAGCTTTCTTT CAISEGQRNTEAFF
TRBJ2-7 TRBV19 NA NA TGTGCCAGTAGTACGGGACACACCAGCTACGAGCAGTACTTC CASSTGHTSYEQYF